Listed below are T cell receptor beta chains from one sample, sequenced in a study of blood T cell repertoires in COVID-19. The repertoire was sequenced with immunoSEQ multiplex PCR; TCRdb's copy has only in-frame clones and lacks some. The repertoire holds approximately 200,000 clones, with around 89% as singletons. The sequencing sample was made of PBMCs or T cells enriched from blood (not recorded which). The receptors come from a woman in her late teens or twenties in a cohort exposed to, infected with or recovered from COVID-19 (not recorded which). Each CDR3 is given with its conserved first and last residue. Each record gives: J gene, clone size, D gene, V gene, CDR3 protein, CDR3 DNA. The D gene is left open where the match is weak. Size values are once, few and many counts, or a class for expanded clones, and some rows have none.

j_call: TRBJ2-3; clone_size: NA; d_call: NA; v_call: TRBV9; cdr3_aa: CASSATGNPASTDTQYF; cdr3_nt: TGTGCCAGCAGCGCGACAGGTAACCCTGCTAGCACAGATACGCAGTATTTT
j_call: TRBJ1-5; clone_size: few; d_call: NA; v_call: TRBV18; cdr3_aa: CASSATGGQFSNQPQHF; cdr3_nt: TGTGCCAGCTCAGCCACCGGAGGACAGTTTAGCAATCAGCCCCAGCATTTT
j_call: TRBJ1-3; clone_size: NA; d_call: NA; v_call: TRBV27; cdr3_aa: CASSSAGTPSPGNTIYF; cdr3_nt: TGTGCCAGCAGTTCGGCCGGGACACCATCCCCTGGAAACACCATATATTTT
j_call: TRBJ1-3; clone_size: NA; d_call: NA; v_call: TRBV18; cdr3_aa: CASSVEQDSSGNTIYF; cdr3_nt: TGTGCCAGCTCTGTAGAACAGGACAGCTCTGGAAACACCATATATTTT
j_call: TRBJ2-5; clone_size: NA; d_call: TRBD2; v_call: TRBV15; cdr3_aa: CATSREGGRGQETQYF; cdr3_nt: TGTGCCACCAGCAGAGAGGGCGGGAGAGGCCAAGAGACCCAGTACTTC
j_call: TRBJ2-5; clone_size: NA; d_call: TRBD1; v_call: TRBV10-3; cdr3_aa: CAISGGQGAEETQYF; cdr3_nt: TGTGCCATCAGTGGGGGACAGGGGGCGGAGGAGACCCAGTACTTC
j_call: TRBJ1-2; clone_size: NA; d_call: NA; v_call: TRBV19; cdr3_aa: CASTNGIYGYTF; cdr3_nt: TGTGCCAGTACAAACGGGATATATGGCTACACCTTC
j_call: TRBJ2-7; clone_size: NA; d_call: TRBD2; v_call: TRBV9; cdr3_aa: CASSPRAGGGYEQYF; cdr3_nt: TGTGCCAGCAGCCCCCGAGCGGGAGGGGGGTACGAGCAGTACTTC
j_call: TRBJ2-1; clone_size: NA; d_call: TRBD1; v_call: TRBV4-1; cdr3_aa: CASSSGQGAGNEQFF; cdr3_nt: TGCGCCAGCAGCTCGGGACAGGGGGCTGGGAATGAGCAGTTCTTC
j_call: TRBJ1-4; clone_size: once; d_call: NA; v_call: TRBV19; cdr3_aa: CASSIDQGTTIEKLFF; cdr3_nt: TGTGCCAGTAGTATAGATCAAGGGACAACCATTGAAAAACTGTTTTTT
j_call: TRBJ1-1; clone_size: NA; d_call: NA; v_call: TRBV7-2; cdr3_aa: CASSFRTDPNTEAFF; cdr3_nt: TGTGCCAGCAGCTTTAGGACAGATCCGAACACTGAAGCTTTCTTT
j_call: TRBJ2-7; clone_size: few; d_call: TRBD2; v_call: TRBV2; cdr3_aa: CASRTLAGLNEQYF; cdr3_nt: TGTGCCAGCAGAACGCTAGCGGGACTTAACGAGCAGTACTTC
j_call: TRBJ1-1; clone_size: NA; d_call: TRBD1; v_call: TRBV13; cdr3_aa: CASSLGTAFNTEAFF; cdr3_nt: TGTGCCAGCAGCTTGGGGACAGCCTTTAACACTGAAGCTTTCTTT
j_call: TRBJ1-5; clone_size: NA; d_call: TRBD1; v_call: TRBV29-1; cdr3_aa: CSVSGQDNQPQHF; cdr3_nt: TGCAGCGTGTCAGGACAGGATAATCAGCCCCAGCATTTT
j_call: TRBJ1-2; clone_size: NA; d_call: NA; v_call: TRBV25-1; cdr3_aa: CASSVHGYTF; cdr3_nt: TGTGCCAGCAGCGTCCATGGCTACACCTTC
j_call: TRBJ1-3; clone_size: NA; d_call: NA; v_call: TRBV10-2; cdr3_aa: CASSANRENTIYF; cdr3_nt: TGCGCCAGCAGTGCCAACAGGGAAAACACCATATATTTT
j_call: TRBJ2-1; clone_size: NA; d_call: TRBD1; v_call: TRBV7-3; cdr3_aa: CASSLTRDSPYNEQFF; cdr3_nt: TGTGCCAGCAGCTTAACTAGGGACAGCCCCTACAATGAGCAGTTCTTC
j_call: TRBJ2-7; clone_size: NA; d_call: TRBD2; v_call: TRBV5-6; cdr3_aa: CASSLRDSGTYEQYF; cdr3_nt: TGTGCCAGCAGCCTTCGGGATAGCGGGACCTACGAGCAGTACTTC
j_call: TRBJ2-3; clone_size: NA; d_call: NA; v_call: TRBV7-9; cdr3_aa: CASSLVQADTQYF; cdr3_nt: TGTGCCAGCAGCTTAGTACAGGCAGATACGCAGTATTTT
j_call: TRBJ1-1; clone_size: NA; d_call: NA; v_call: TRBV18; cdr3_aa: CASSPGVNTEAFF; cdr3_nt: TGTGCCAGCTCACCCGGGGTGAACACTGAAGCTTTCTTT
j_call: TRBJ2-7; clone_size: NA; d_call: TRBD2; v_call: TRBV10-3; cdr3_aa: CAISGSTSAVDEQYF; cdr3_nt: TGTGCCATCAGTGGATCGACTAGCGCTGTTGACGAGCAGTACTTC
j_call: TRBJ2-7; clone_size: few; d_call: TRBD1; v_call: TRBV15; cdr3_aa: CATSRDGQPGQGSTSYEQYF; cdr3_nt: TGTGCCACCAGCAGAGATGGGCAGCCAGGACAGGGGTCTACCTCCTACGAGCAGTACTTC
j_call: TRBJ1-6; clone_size: NA; d_call: NA; v_call: TRBV27; cdr3_aa: CASNKRAENNSPLHF; cdr3_nt: TGTGCCAGCAACAAGAGGGCAGAAAATAATTCACCCCTCCACTTT
j_call: TRBJ2-1; clone_size: NA; d_call: TRBD1; v_call: TRBV7-8; cdr3_aa: CASTKGSGQGWVHEQFF; cdr3_nt: TGTGCCAGCACCAAAGGGTCGGGACAGGGGTGGGTTCATGAGCAGTTCTTC
j_call: TRBJ1-2; clone_size: many; d_call: NA; v_call: TRBV29-1; cdr3_aa: CSVATGLNYGYTF; cdr3_nt: TGCAGCGTTGCAACAGGGCTCAACTATGGCTACACCTTC
j_call: TRBJ1-4; clone_size: NA; d_call: NA; v_call: TRBV6-1; cdr3_aa: CASSDLHRAWGGKLFF; cdr3_nt: TGTGCCAGCAGTGACCTCCACAGGGCTTGGGGTGGGAAACTGTTTTTT
j_call: TRBJ2-1; clone_size: NA; d_call: NA; v_call: TRBV5-8; cdr3_aa: CASSLGQGSYNEQFF; cdr3_nt: TGTGCCAGCAGCTTGGGGCAGGGCAGTTACAATGAGCAGTTCTTC
j_call: TRBJ2-5; clone_size: NA; d_call: TRBD2; v_call: TRBV7-8; cdr3_aa: CASSVTGGLAGETQYF; cdr3_nt: TGTGCCAGCAGCGTGACAGGGGGACTAGCGGGAGAGACCCAGTACTTC